This record covers a single T cell receptor (beta chain). Its antigen is not identified. Data came from immunoSEQ multiplex PCR; TCRdb stores just in-frame clones and leaves some out. Altogether under 2,000 clones are present, 67% being singletons, with the ten largest covering about 40%. A marrow graft followed busulfan-fludarabine conditioning, with cyclophosphamide on days +3 and +4. This entry is derived from a study of T cells after posttransplantation cyclophosphamide. Study-level results: TRB overlap between skin or GI tissue T cells and blood was limited.

The CDR3 is 16 residues long. Germline V gene lookup returns CDR1 SEHNR and CDR2 FQNEAQ (reference sequence). The V segment lost 5 bases and the J segment 6 bases; nucleotides outside the gene matches: 12. This receptor was taken from a male patient aged 30 to 39 who received an allogeneic stem cell transplant from a related donor, was CMV-positive, and had acute GVHD only. The T cells may partly be graft donor cells. The material sequenced was CD8+ T cells sorted from PBMCs, taken after allogeneic stem cell transplant with posttransplant cyclophosphamide. The genes are TRBV7-9 and TRBJ2-2, with 7 nucleotides matching TRBD2. The CDR3 nucleotides are TGTGCCAGCAGCGGCAGCGGGAAGAAGGGCCCCGGGGAGCTGTTTTTT. This encodes CASSGSGKKGPGELFF.